This T cell receptor beta chain was identified during a study of blood T cell repertoires in COVID-19. Recovered Cohort 3 donors showed two negative PCRs, clearance, or symptom resolution. V shed 3 bases, J shed 3 bases, and the junction held 0 bases outside the gene matches. Germline V gene lookup returns CDR1 LNHNV and CDR2 YYDKDF (reference sequence). The CDR3 spans 14 residues. Generated by immunoSEQ multiplex PCR, the TCRdb table keeps only in-frame clones and is missing some. Among 190,000 or so clones, about nine tenths were seen once, and the ten largest hold approximately 2%. This clone was found a few times. The sample contains more than one DNA sequence encoding this CDR3.

This receptor was obtained from a woman younger than 45 who had recovered from COVID-19. The rearrangement uses TRBV15 and TRBJ2-4; the match to TRBD1 covers 9 bases. The sequencing input was PBMCs or T cells enriched from blood (not recorded which). CDR3 DNA: TGTGCCACCAGCAGGGACAGGGGCAAAAACATTCAGTACTTC. Residues: CATSRDRGKNIQYF.